The 7 T cell receptor beta chains below all came from one sample that was sequenced in a study of blood T cell repertoires in COVID-19. Only in-frame clones appear in the TCRdb table, and some are missing; sequencing was by immunoSEQ multiplex PCR. The table records under 30,000 clones, approximately 80% of them present only once. Sequencing was performed on peripheral blood. All receptors derive from a human donor in a cohort sampled during active COVID-19.

This chain uses TRBV7-2 with TRBJ1-3, with D perhaps matching TRBD1 (6 bases). The CDR3 extends over 13 amino acids. Germline-derived CDR1 and CDR2 are SGHTA and FQGNSA. Trimming took off 6 bases at V and 1 base at J, with 7 bases between the two ends. The CDR3 bases are TGTGCCAGCAGTACAGGGTCTGGAAACACCATATATTTT. Amino acids: CASSTGSGNTIYF.

Here the CDR3 DNA reads TGTGCCAGCAGTGAACAATCCAATCAGCCCCAGCATTTT. Its protein product is CASSEQSNQPQHF. The rearrangement links TRBV6-1 to TRBJ1-5; D not resolved. Per the germline V gene, CDR1 is MNHNS and CDR2 is SASEGT. This CDR3 spans 13 amino acids. Trimming removed 2 bases at V and 3 bases at J, with 5 bases between.

The V and J genes are TRBV3-1 (or the pseudogene TRBV3-2) and TRBJ1-1; 7 positions agree with TRBD1. This CDR3 has 14 residues. From germline, CDR1 is LGHDT and CDR2 YNNKEL (reference sequence). The J segment lost 3 bases and the V segment lost 4 bases, leaving 5 bases of the junction unmatched. The CDR3 bases are TGTGCCAGCAGCCCTTCGACAGGGTACACTGAAGCTTTCTTT. This codes for CASSPSTGYTEAFF.

The chain combines TRBV9 with TRBJ2-2; 10 nucleotides align to TRBD1. The length of the CDR3 is 16 residues. CDR1 and CDR2 from the germline V gene are SGDLS and YYNGEE. V lost 5 bases to trimming and J lost 7 bases; unmatched junction nucleotides: 11. The CDR3 nucleotides are TGTGCCAGCAGTAAACCGACAGGGGGCGGACACGGGGAGCTGTTTTTT. Amino acid sequence: CASSKPTGGGHGELFF. Filled out from reference TRBV9 and TRBJ2-2, the complete variable domain reads DSGVTQTPKHLITATGQRVTLRCSPRSGDLSVYWYQQSLDQGLQFLIQYYNGEERAKGNILERFSAQQFPDLHSELNLSSLELGDSALYFCASSKPTGGGHGELFFGEGSRLTVL.

The chain has TRBV11-2 and TRBJ2-7; 8 bases fit TRBD1. The germline gives CDR1 SGHAT, CDR2 FQNNGV. V lost 6 bases, J lost 6 bases, and 4 bases stayed unmatched. This CDR3 comprises 12 residues. CDR3 in DNA: TGTGCCAGCAGTTCAACAGGGGGCGAGCAGTACTTC. Protein product: CASSSTGGEQYF.

V and J are TRBV29-1 and TRBJ2-7, with a possible D match to TRBD2 (5 bases). The CDR3 sequence is 13 residues long. Trimming removed 0 bases from V and 4 bases from J, with 10 bases in between. The germline V gene encodes CDR1 SQVTM and CDR2 ANQGSEA. The CDR3 here is CSVEEGARYEQYF. As DNA, the CDR3 is TGCAGCGTTGAAGAGGGAGCAAGGTACGAGCAGTACTTC.

The genes are TRBV10-3 and TRBJ2-7; a possible D gene is TRBD1 (6 bases). The V gene's germline CDR1 is ENHRY and CDR2 SYGVKD. The ends were cut back, 6 bases at V and 0 bases at J, with 12 bases in the middle. This CDR3 is 14 amino acids long. Here the CDR3 reads CAIRGHESSYEQYF. The CDR3, as DNA: TGTGCCATCAGGGGACACGAGTCCTCCTACGAGCAGTACTTC.